The rows below give T cell receptor beta chains drawn from one sample of a study of CD8 T cells in Susac syndrome. Using its own MiXCR run on the immunoSEQ multiplex PCR reads, TCRdb lists one record per CDR3 protein. Of 180,000 or so distinct CDR3 sequences in the sample, more than 90% were seen once. Source material: CD4+ T cells from PBMCs. These receptors all stem from a human donor with multiple sclerosis. Each CDR3 is given with its conserved first and last residue. Fields, in order: CDR3 DNA, CDR3 protein, clone size, D gene, V gene, J gene. The D gene is left open where the match is weak. Only part of the rows carry a size: once, few, many, or a class if the clone is expanded.

CDR3nt: TGTGCCGCGACAGGGACCGAGCAGTACTTC
CDR3aa: CAATGTEQYF
abundance: once
d_gene: TRBD1
v_gene: TRBV30
j_gene: TRBJ2-7

CDR3nt: TGCAGCGTCGTCCCCTTCGCTCCCGCTGGAGATGGCTACACCTTC
CDR3aa: CSVVPFAPAGDGYTF
abundance: NA
d_gene: NA
v_gene: TRBV29-1
j_gene: TRBJ1-2

CDR3nt: TGTGCCAGCAGCCAAGGTTTAGGGGAGGGGCCGCTGGGCTACGAGCAGTACTTC
CDR3aa: CASSQGLGEGPLGYEQYF
abundance: NA
d_gene: TRBD2
v_gene: TRBV4-2
j_gene: TRBJ2-7

CDR3nt: TGTGCCTGGAGGCCCATTGGACAGGGGGATCACTACAATGAGCAGTTCTTC
CDR3aa: CAWRPIGQGDHYNEQFF
abundance: NA
d_gene: TRBD1
v_gene: TRBV30
j_gene: TRBJ2-1

CDR3nt: TGTGCCAGCAGTTTTCGCCTGTCACCCCTCCACTTT
CDR3aa: CASSFRLSPLHF
abundance: NA
d_gene: NA
v_gene: TRBV27
j_gene: TRBJ1-6

CDR3nt: TGTGCCTGGGCTAACGGGGGGAGCTCAGATACGCAGTATTTT
CDR3aa: CAWANGGSSDTQYF
abundance: NA
d_gene: TRBD2
v_gene: TRBV30
j_gene: TRBJ2-3

CDR3nt: TGTGCCAGCAGCGTCCTGACAGGGAGCACTGAAGCTTTCTTT
CDR3aa: CASSVLTGSTEAFF
abundance: NA
d_gene: TRBD1
v_gene: TRBV9
j_gene: TRBJ1-1

CDR3nt: TGTGCCAGCACCAGTGGACAGGCTGGAAACACCATATATTTT
CDR3aa: CASTSGQAGNTIYF
abundance: NA
d_gene: TRBD1
v_gene: TRBV28
j_gene: TRBJ1-3

CDR3nt: TGTGCCAGTAGTCCGTCGGGACATAGTGCGGAGACCCAGTACTTC
CDR3aa: CASSPSGHSAETQYF
abundance: NA
d_gene: NA
v_gene: TRBV19
j_gene: TRBJ2-5

CDR3nt: TGTGCCAGCTCCCCCGATCGTTTGGTCAATGAGCAGTTCTTC
CDR3aa: CASSPDRLVNEQFF
abundance: NA
d_gene: NA
v_gene: TRBV18
j_gene: TRBJ2-1

CDR3nt: TGTGCCAGCAGCCTATCCCAAGGGGGTTCCGGAGAGCAGTTCTTC
CDR3aa: CASSLSQGGSGEQFF
abundance: NA
d_gene: NA
v_gene: TRBV4-2
j_gene: TRBJ2-1

CDR3nt: TGTGCCAGCGGTTCTGTCGGGGCAGATCGGGATACGCAGTATTTT
CDR3aa: CASGSVGADRDTQYF
abundance: NA
d_gene: NA
v_gene: TRBV13
j_gene: TRBJ2-3

CDR3nt: TGTGCCAGCAGTCTTATACAAGAGACCCAGTACTTC
CDR3aa: CASSLIQETQYF
abundance: NA
d_gene: NA
v_gene: TRBV2
j_gene: TRBJ2-5

CDR3nt: TGTGCCAGCAGTTTAGCCTCGTCCGGGGGTGTCCATTCACCCCTCCACTTT
CDR3aa: CASSLASSGGVHSPLHF
abundance: NA
d_gene: NA
v_gene: TRBV12-3/TRBV12-4
j_gene: TRBJ1-6

CDR3nt: TGCAGCGTGGGGCCTGGGTTTGGACCCTACGAGCAGTACTTC
CDR3aa: CSVGPGFGPYEQYF
abundance: NA
d_gene: NA
v_gene: TRBV29-1
j_gene: TRBJ2-7

CDR3nt: TGTGCCAGCAGTCTCCGGGACAGTTACACCGGGGAGCTGTTTTTT
CDR3aa: CASSLRDSYTGELFF
abundance: NA
d_gene: TRBD1
v_gene: TRBV28
j_gene: TRBJ2-2

CDR3nt: TGTGCCAGCAGTCCGGGGGCGGATTATGGCTACACCTTC
CDR3aa: CASSPGADYGYTF
abundance: once
d_gene: NA
v_gene: TRBV12-3/TRBV12-4
j_gene: TRBJ1-2

CDR3nt: TGCGCCAGCAGCCAGGGGAGCATTCAGTACTTC
CDR3aa: CASSQGSIQYF
abundance: NA
d_gene: NA
v_gene: TRBV4-1
j_gene: TRBJ2-4

CDR3nt: TGCGCCAGCACCTATACGGGGGACGGATTCTACAATGAGCAGTTCTTC
CDR3aa: CASTYTGDGFYNEQFF
abundance: NA
d_gene: NA
v_gene: TRBV4-1
j_gene: TRBJ2-1

CDR3nt: TGTGCCAGCAGTACGCAAGCCTATGGCTACACCTTC
CDR3aa: CASSTQAYGYTF
abundance: NA
d_gene: NA
v_gene: TRBV28
j_gene: TRBJ1-2

CDR3nt: TGTGCGTCGTTGGGCCCCCGGGAGTTCGGTAGCAATCAGCCCCAGCATTTT
CDR3aa: CASLGPREFGSNQPQHF
abundance: NA
d_gene: NA
v_gene: TRBV2
j_gene: TRBJ1-5

CDR3nt: TGTGCCTGGAGTGGGGGACTAGCGGGGTCTCTGTACTTC
CDR3aa: CAWSGGLAGSLYF
abundance: NA
d_gene: TRBD2
v_gene: TRBV30
j_gene: TRBJ2-7

CDR3nt: TGTGCCAGCAGCCCCTACAGGGGATTGGGGGGCTACACCTTC
CDR3aa: CASSPYRGLGGYTF
abundance: NA
d_gene: TRBD1
v_gene: TRBV28
j_gene: TRBJ1-2

CDR3nt: TGCAGCGTTGTCAGAGGGAGGAATGAAAAACTGTTTTTT
CDR3aa: CSVVRGRNEKLFF
abundance: NA
d_gene: NA
v_gene: TRBV29-1
j_gene: TRBJ1-4

CDR3nt: TGTGCCAGCAGCGCGGACAGGGGATCACCCCTCCACTTT
CDR3aa: CASSADRGSPLHF
abundance: NA
d_gene: TRBD1
v_gene: TRBV2
j_gene: TRBJ1-6

CDR3nt: TGTGCCACCCTGAACAGGGGTAATGAAGCTTTCTTT
CDR3aa: CATLNRGNEAFF
abundance: NA
d_gene: TRBD1
v_gene: TRBV28
j_gene: TRBJ1-1

CDR3nt: TGTGCCAGCAGCGTCCGGATAGGCACTGAAGCTTTCTTT
CDR3aa: CASSVRIGTEAFF
abundance: NA
d_gene: NA
v_gene: TRBV9
j_gene: TRBJ1-1

CDR3nt: TGTGCCAGCAGTGGAGACTGGGGGCGAGCCCTCCACTTT
CDR3aa: CASSGDWGRALHF
abundance: NA
d_gene: NA
v_gene: TRBV2
j_gene: TRBJ1-6

CDR3nt: TGTGCCAGCAGCCAGGGGCGGATCAATCAGCCCCAGCATTTT
CDR3aa: CASSQGRINQPQHF
abundance: NA
d_gene: NA
v_gene: TRBV3-1
j_gene: TRBJ1-5

CDR3nt: TGTGCCAGCAACCCTAAAAGGACGCCTACCTATGGCTACACCTTC
CDR3aa: CASNPKRTPTYGYTF
abundance: NA
d_gene: NA
v_gene: TRBV27
j_gene: TRBJ1-2

CDR3nt: TGTGCCAGCAGCCCGGCTTGGGGCAGTCTCCACTTT
CDR3aa: CASSPAWGSLHF
abundance: few
d_gene: NA
v_gene: TRBV3-1
j_gene: TRBJ1-6

CDR3nt: TGCAGTGCTAAGGGGTATGACGAGCAGTACTTC
CDR3aa: CSAKGYDEQYF
abundance: NA
d_gene: NA
v_gene: TRBV20-1
j_gene: TRBJ2-7

CDR3nt: TGTGCCTGGAGGCGAGGGACGACTCTGATAGACGAGCAGTACTTC
CDR3aa: CAWRRGTTLIDEQYF
abundance: NA
d_gene: NA
v_gene: TRBV30
j_gene: TRBJ2-7

CDR3nt: TGTGCCAGCAGCCTTATCAATGAGCAGTTCTTC
CDR3aa: CASSLINEQFF
abundance: few
d_gene: NA
v_gene: TRBV2
j_gene: TRBJ2-1

CDR3nt: TGTGCCAGCAGCTTATTTCCTACGGGTTACAATGAGCAGTTCTTC
CDR3aa: CASSLFPTGYNEQFF
abundance: once
d_gene: NA
v_gene: TRBV7-8
j_gene: TRBJ2-1

CDR3nt: TGTGCCAGCAGCTCGGACAGGGGGCATCAGCCCCAGCATTTT
CDR3aa: CASSSDRGHQPQHF
abundance: NA
d_gene: TRBD1
v_gene: TRBV7-9
j_gene: TRBJ1-5

CDR3nt: TGTGCCAGCTACAGGGCTTTTAAGCGAGAGACCCAGTACTTC
CDR3aa: CASYRAFKRETQYF
abundance: NA
d_gene: NA
v_gene: TRBV28
j_gene: TRBJ2-5

CDR3nt: TGTGCCAGCAGCTTAGCAAGGGTAGCCAATGAGCAGTTCTTC
CDR3aa: CASSLARVANEQFF
abundance: NA
d_gene: NA
v_gene: TRBV7-2
j_gene: TRBJ2-1

CDR3nt: TGCAGTGCTAGGATCACAGGGGGCACAGATACGCAGTATTTT
CDR3aa: CSARITGGTDTQYF
abundance: NA
d_gene: TRBD1
v_gene: TRBV20-1
j_gene: TRBJ2-3

CDR3nt: TGTGCCAGCAGCGTAAGGGCCCTGGGGGATACGCAGTATTTT
CDR3aa: CASSVRALGDTQYF
abundance: once
d_gene: NA
v_gene: TRBV9
j_gene: TRBJ2-3

CDR3nt: TGCGCCAGCAGCTGGACAGAGGCAGGCACAGATACGCAGTATTTT
CDR3aa: CASSWTEAGTDTQYF
abundance: once
d_gene: NA
v_gene: TRBV4-1
j_gene: TRBJ2-3

CDR3nt: TGTGCCAGCAGCTACATCGGGGCCAACGTCCTGACTTTC
CDR3aa: CASSYIGANVLTF
abundance: NA
d_gene: NA
v_gene: TRBV7-9
j_gene: TRBJ2-6

CDR3nt: TGTGCCAGCAGCCAATTTGGGACAGGGGCCTACAATGAGCAGTTCTTC
CDR3aa: CASSQFGTGAYNEQFF
abundance: NA
d_gene: TRBD1
v_gene: TRBV3-1
j_gene: TRBJ2-1

CDR3nt: TGTGCCAGCAGGGCCGGACAGGGTGGAATGGCTTTCTTT
CDR3aa: CASRAGQGGMAFF
abundance: NA
d_gene: TRBD1
v_gene: TRBV6-4
j_gene: TRBJ1-1

CDR3nt: TGTGCCAGCTCACCCCCGGATCTATATACGCAGTATTTT
CDR3aa: CASSPPDLYTQYF
abundance: once
d_gene: NA
v_gene: TRBV18
j_gene: TRBJ2-3

CDR3nt: TGCGCCAGCACCCTTTCCGGGACTAGCGGCGAGACCCAGTACTTC
CDR3aa: CASTLSGTSGETQYF
abundance: NA
d_gene: TRBD2
v_gene: TRBV5-1
j_gene: TRBJ2-5

CDR3nt: TGTGCCAGCAGTTACTCGACAGCCAGCTCTGGAAACACCATATATTTT
CDR3aa: CASSYSTASSGNTIYF
abundance: NA
d_gene: NA
v_gene: TRBV6-6
j_gene: TRBJ1-3

CDR3nt: TGTGCCAGCAGTCCGGGACAGGGTCTAATCGACTACGAGCAGTACTTC
CDR3aa: CASSPGQGLIDYEQYF
abundance: once
d_gene: TRBD1
v_gene: TRBV4-2
j_gene: TRBJ2-7

CDR3nt: TGTGCCAGCAGCGCTCAACCGCCGGGTAACACCGGGGAGCTGTTTTTT
CDR3aa: CASSAQPPGNTGELFF
abundance: once
d_gene: NA
v_gene: TRBV9
j_gene: TRBJ2-2

CDR3nt: TGCGCCAGCAGCCAAGATCGTAGCCGGACAGGGGGCTACACCTTC
CDR3aa: CASSQDRSRTGGYTF
abundance: NA
d_gene: TRBD1
v_gene: TRBV4-3
j_gene: TRBJ1-2

CDR3nt: TGTGCCAGCACGCCTCGGGCGGGGGGGCTGAGCACAGATACGCAGTATTTT
CDR3aa: CASTPRAGGLSTDTQYF
abundance: NA
d_gene: TRBD2
v_gene: TRBV28
j_gene: TRBJ2-3

CDR3nt: TGTGCCAGCAGCACCCCGACGGGTTCTGGGGCCAACGTCCTGACTTTC
CDR3aa: CASSTPTGSGANVLTF
abundance: NA
d_gene: NA
v_gene: TRBV7-2
j_gene: TRBJ2-6

CDR3nt: TGTGCCAGCAGTGAAGGTTCTTCGGGGAACTTGGAAGCTTTCTTT
CDR3aa: CASSEGSSGNLEAFF
abundance: NA
d_gene: NA
v_gene: TRBV2
j_gene: TRBJ1-1